The clone carrying this T cell receptor beta chain was picked up a small number of times. The antigen remains unidentified. Indicated time point: persistent/refractory GD, antithyroid drugs over 5 years with positive TRAb. From RNA extracted from PBMCs, the TCR library was made. This sample is part of a study of regulatory T cells in long-lasting Graves disease. Broader study findings: Persistent Graves' patients possessed reduced TCR diversity relative to recently diagnosed ones.

iRepertoire HTBI primers and Arm-PCR of CDR3 regions built TCR beta libraries. TCRdb independently ran MiXCR on the multiplex PCR reads; one entry per CDR3 protein. Here the sample spans about 460,000 distinct CDR3 sequences, around a fifth being singletons. The sample in question was peripheral blood mononuclear cells (PBMCs), obtained when the disease was refractory, from a patient treated with antithyroid drugs. The origin of this receptor is a female donor with Graves disease.

The CDR3 DNA sequence: TGTGCCAGCAGGCCCCGGGGGGCTTATAGCAATCAGCCCCAGCATTTT. It encodes CASRPRGAYSNQPQHF. This chain connects TRBV28 to TRBJ1-5; TRBD1 might be the D (6 bases). V was clipped by 6 bases and J by 0 bases, with 15 bases between them. The CDR3 totals 16 residues. The germline CDR1 and CDR2 sequences are MDHEN and SYDVKM.